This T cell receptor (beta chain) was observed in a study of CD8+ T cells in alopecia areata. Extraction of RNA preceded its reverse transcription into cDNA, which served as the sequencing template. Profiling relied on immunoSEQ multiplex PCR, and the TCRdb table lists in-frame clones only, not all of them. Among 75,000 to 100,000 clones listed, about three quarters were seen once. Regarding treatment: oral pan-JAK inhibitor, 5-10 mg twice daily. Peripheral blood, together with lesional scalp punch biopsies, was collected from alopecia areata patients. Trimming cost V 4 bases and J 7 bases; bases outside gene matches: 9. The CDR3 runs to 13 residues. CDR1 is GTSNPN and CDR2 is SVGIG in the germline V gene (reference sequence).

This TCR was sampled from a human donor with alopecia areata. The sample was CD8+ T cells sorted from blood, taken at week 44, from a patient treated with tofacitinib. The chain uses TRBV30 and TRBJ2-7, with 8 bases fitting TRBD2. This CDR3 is CAWIAGGAGEQYF. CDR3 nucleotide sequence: TGTGCCTGGATTGCCGGGGGGGCTGGGGAGCAGTACTTC.